This entry describes one T cell receptor (beta chain). Antigen unknown. This CDR3 region has 16 residues. Germline CDR1 reads SGDLS; CDR2 reads YYNGEE. The V gene end was trimmed by 2 bases and the J gene end by 2 bases; junction bases not matched to a gene: 7. This entry is derived from a study of OX40 agonist ivuxolimab in advanced cancers. Overall study results and limits: Expanded peripheral T-cell antigen specificity went undetermined.

Individuals having autoimmune disease history or systemic immunosuppression were not enrolled. The sampling schedule covered blood at baseline, cycle 4 day 1, and cycle 7 day 1. TCRdb keeps only in-frame clones here, not all; method: immunoSEQ multiplex PCR. Counted here are tens of thousands of clones, about 93% occurring once; the ten biggest clones make up more than 15%. The chain is built from TRBV9 and TRBJ2-3; 8 bases are shared with TRBD2. The receptor was isolated from an adult with an advanced solid tumor such as melanoma, head and neck, liver or kidney cancer. The sample here was CD4+ or CD8+ T cells sorted from blood, taken in a trial of the OX40 agonist ivuxolimab. The CDR3 DNA reads TGTGCCAGCAGCGTCGGACTAGCTTCATACACAGATACGCAGTATTTT. The encoded protein is CASSVGLASYTDTQYF.